What follows are 14 T cell receptor beta chains derived from one specimen sequenced in a study of human T cells and chemical hapten exposure. Library preparation tagged each individual cDNA molecule with a unique molecular identifier. MiXCR was run by TCRdb on the reads, yielding one entry per CDR3 protein. The sample consists of 95,000 to 150,000 distinct CDR3 sequences, around 8.5% of them appearing once. Unseparated into fractions, whole blood served as the source from which total RNA was extracted. Source material: whole blood. The receptors stem from a human donor in good health. Some clones in this sample may be carry-over from other donors' samples.

The table lists this clonotype with many counts. The V gene is TRBV14, the J gene TRBJ2-3; D call uncertain. V lost 0 bases and J 4 bases, leaving 5 bases between the germline ends. The CDR3 consists of 13 residues. Germline CDR1 SGHDN, CDR2 FVKESK. This chain's CDR3 is CASSQDPPDTQYF. The CDR3 DNA is TGTGCCAGCAGCCAAGATCCACCAGATACGCAGTATTTT.

The rearrangement joins TRBV25-1 to TRBJ2-4; weak D call: TRBD1 (6 bases). The CDR3 loop spans 16 amino acids. Germline assignment: CDR1 MGHDK and CDR2 SYGVNS. V lost 6 bases, J lost 3 bases, and 18 bases lay in between. This CDR3 reads CASSLRLGQSKNIQYF. The CDR3 coding sequence is TGTGCCAGCAGCTTACGGTTAGGACAGAGCAAAAACATTCAGTACTTC.

This clonotype has a count of ten or more. This rearrangement joins TRBV7-2 to TRBJ2-1; weak D call: TRBD1 (5 bases). This CDR3 is 11 amino acids long. Trimming left V 4 bases short and J 15 bases short, with 13 bases between. CDR1 is SGHTA and CDR2 is FQGNSA in the germline V gene. The CDR3 is CASSSQGWGFF. In nucleotides, the CDR3 is TGTGCCAGCAGCTCTCAGGGCTGGGGGTTCTTC.

This clonotype came up many times. V is TRBV12-3 or TRBV12-4 and J is TRBJ1-3, with a possible D match to TRBD1 (5 bases). The CDR3 is 14 amino acids. Between the trimmed V and J ends, which lost 1 base and 4 bases, there was a span of 8 bases. This CDR3 reads CASSLGGEGNTIYF. In nucleotides, the CDR3 is TGTGCCAGCAGTTTAGGGGGGGAAGGAAACACCATATATTTT.

The chain uses TRBV4-1 and TRBJ2-3; a possible D gene is TRBD1 (7 bases). Trimming removed 0 bases at V and 5 bases at J, with 18 bases between. This CDR3 comprises 17 residues. Germline values: CDR1 MGHRA, CDR2 YSYEKL. The CDR3 DNA reads TGCGCCAGCAGCCAAGATGAGGCGGGACAGATTATAGATACGCAGTATTTT. Protein sequence: CASSQDEAGQIIDTQYF.

This clonotype has a count of ten or more. The chain uses TRBV12-3 or TRBV12-4 and TRBJ1-5, with D uncertain. The CDR3 runs 15 residues. V gave up 1 base and J gave up 5 bases, with 12 bases separating them. The CDR3 nucleotides read TGTGCCAGCAGTTTAGTTCGCCAGAACGATCAGCCCCAGCATTTT. Protein sequence: CASSLVRQNDQPQHF.

The chain recombines TRBV12-3 or TRBV12-4 with TRBJ2-1, with D perhaps TRBD2 (5 bases). The CDR3 loop spans 17 amino acids. Trimming pared 4 bases from V and 0 bases from J, leaving 16 bases between. Here the CDR3 reads CASSWASGGPSYNEQFF. The DNA of the CDR3 is TGTGCCAGCAGTTGGGCCTCTGGCGGGCCCTCCTACAATGAGCAGTTCTTC.

This clonotype was seen at least ten times. The rearrangement links TRBV7-6 to TRBJ2-3, with 10 bases aligning to TRBD2. V gave up 1 base and J gave up 6 bases; unmatched junction bases: 4. This CDR3 contains 15 residues. CDR1 SGHVS and CDR2 FNYEAQ come from the germline V gene. The CDR3 loop reads CASSLEASGSDTQYF. Here the CDR3 DNA reads TGTGCCAGCAGCTTAGAGGCTAGCGGGAGCGATACGCAGTATTTT.

This clonotype was observed a handful of times. The chain uses TRBV7-2 and TRBJ2-7; the match to TRBD1 covers 10 bases. This CDR3 spans 14 amino acids. Germline V gene sequence: CDR1 SGHTA, CDR2 FQGNSA. V shed 6 bases, J shed 5 bases, and the junction held 7 bases outside the gene matches. The CDR3 nucleotides are TGTGCCAGCAGTCCCGGGACAGGGGTCGACGAGCAGTACTTC. Protein sequence: CASSPGTGVDEQYF.

J is TRBJ2-3 and V is TRBV4-2; 8 positions match TRBD2. The CDR3 length is 19 residues. Trimming removed 0 bases from V and 0 bases from J; junction bases left unmatched: 11. Germline V gene data show CDR1 as LGHNA and CDR2 as YNFKEQ. CDR3 sequence: CASSQDIIAGPLSTDTQYF. In nucleotides, the CDR3 is TGTGCCAGCAGCCAAGATATAATAGCGGGACCCCTTAGCACAGATACGCAGTATTTT.

This chain connects TRBV7-2 to TRBJ2-1, with D perhaps matching TRBD2 (6 bases). The CDR3 is 15 residues long. Germline CDR1 SGHTA, CDR2 FQGNSA. The V gene lost 4 bases and the J gene lost 0 bases, with 10 bases spanning the gap. The CDR3 region is CASSSIADSYNEQFF. The CDR3, as DNA: TGTGCCAGCAGCTCAATAGCGGACTCCTACAATGAGCAGTTCTTC.

This clonotype occurred many times. The chain is built from TRBV28 and TRBJ2-3; 7 bases match TRBD2. From germline, CDR1 is MDHEN and CDR2 SYDVKM. CDR3 length equals 12 residues. J gave up 5 bases and V 6 bases, and 2 bases lay outside the gene matches. CDR3 region: CASRIAGDTQYF. The CDR3 bases are TGTGCCAGCAGAATAGCGGGAGATACGCAGTATTTT. Supplemented by reference TRBV28 and TRBJ2-3, the full variable domain reads DVKVTQSSRYLVKRTGEKVFLECVQDMDHENMFWYRQDPGLGLRLIYFSYDVKMKEKGDIPEGYSVSREKKERFSLILESASTNQTSMYLCASRIAGDTQYFGPGTRLTVL.

The chain uses TRBV6-5 and TRBJ2-7, with D possibly being TRBD1 or TRBD2 (5 bases each). Germline V gene lookup returns CDR1 MNHEY and CDR2 SVGAGI. The CDR3 contains 16 residues. V was cut by 0 bases and J by 2 bases, with 14 bases left in between. The DNA of the CDR3 is TGTGCCAGCAGTTACTCTTCCGGGACGGCCACCTACGAGCAGTACTTC. Protein sequence: CASSYSSGTATYEQYF.

The V gene is TRBV20-1, the J gene TRBJ2-7; D might be TRBD1 or TRBD2, each matching 5 bases. The V end lost 6 bases, the J end lost 3 bases, and 12 bases lay between the germline ends. The CDR3 length is 12 residues. The germline gives CDR1 DFQATT, CDR2 SNEGSKA (reference sequence). CDR3 residues: CSARDGDYEQYF. The CDR3 DNA sequence: TGCAGTGCAAGGGACGGAGACTACGAGCAGTACTTC.